This T cell receptor (beta chain) is drawn from a study of PD-L1 blockade in urothelial cancer. The table came from immunoSEQ multiplex PCR; TCRdb's copy has only in-frame clones and leaves some out. The repertoire holds 70,000 or so clones, roughly 91% seen once, with around 3.3% in the top ten. In germline, CDR1 is SNHLY, CDR2 FYNNEI. Losses at the gene ends were 8 bases for V and 1 base for J; bases not matched to a gene: 4. The CDR3 covers 14 residues. This clone turned up a few times. This sample comprised PBMCs, obtained around atezolizumab (anti-PD-L1) treatment. The chain joins TRBV2 to TRBJ2-2; 7 positions match TRBD1. The source of this sequence is a man in his fifties or sixties with urothelial cancer. The CDR3 DNA is TGTGCCAGCGGAGACAGGGAGAACACCGGGGAGCTGTTTTTT. The encoded protein is CASGDRENTGELFF.